This entry features one T cell receptor beta chain sequence. Its antigen is not identified. The read terminates 3 residues before the CDR3 end, so the remaining end is supplied by the germline J gene. Measured with immunoSEQ multiplex PCR; TCRdb has only the in-frame clones, and not every one. The table records 28,000 or so clones without singletons, the ten largest covering approximately 3%. Caucasian heritage predominated among both patients and controls. This specimen comes from a study of T cell clonality in common variable immunodeficiency. Study-wide points: Fewer deletions and N-nucleotide insertions were reportedly seen in common variable immunodeficiency TCR beta sequences.

Germline assignment: CDR1 MNHNS and CDR2 SASEGT. Germline trimming cut 4 bases from V and 5 bases from J; bases unmatched to any gene: 5. The CDR3 is made up of 15 amino acids. This TCR was recovered from a human donor with common variable immunodeficiency. J is TRBJ1-6 and V is TRBV6-1; 7 bases align to TRBD1. The specimen sequenced was peripheral blood mononuclear cells. The DNA read from the CDR3 is TGTGCCAGCAGTGTACAGGGGAGAGATAATTCACCC. It yields the protein CASSVQGRDNSP. The full CDR3 protein is CASSVQGRDNSPLHF.